A selection of T cell receptor beta chains follows, all from one sample in a study of human thymus T cells. Profiled with immunoSEQ multiplex PCR; TCRdb holds only in-frame clones, not every one. The table records about 130,000 clones, around 94% of them present only once. Sequencing used thymus tissue. These receptors originate from a boy less than two years old with a congenital heart defect but otherwise immunologically healthy. CDR3s include the opening cysteine and the closing phenylalanine or tryptophan. Clone size is given for some rows only: seen once, a few or many times, or a class if the clone is expanded.

V gene	clone size	J gene	CDR3 protein
TRBV7-8	NA	TRBJ2-1	CASTPTVYNEQFF
TRBV19	NA	TRBJ1-6	CASSIDQGRGGSPLHF
TRBV7-9	once	TRBJ2-2	CARAARDTGELFF
TRBV6-6	NA	TRBJ1-1	CARGGTLLNTEAFF
TRBV7-2	NA	TRBJ2-3	CASSRGGGANTDTQYF
TRBV10-2	once	TRBJ2-3	CATSGTGADTQYF
TRBV28	NA	TRBJ2-5	CASSPGLAGETQYF
TRBV4-1	NA	TRBJ2-2	CASSQVWVGLRELFF
TRBV2	once	TRBJ2-1	CASSGSGRQFF
TRBV27	NA	TRBJ1-6	CASTLGRTVLGCSPLHF
TRBV11-3	NA	TRBJ1-6	CASSLVTRARQSNSPLHF
TRBV15	NA	TRBJ1-6	CATSRTRVRSSPLHF
TRBV9	NA	TRBJ2-5	CASSVRQGKQETQYF
TRBV5-1	NA	TRBJ2-5	CASSSSLTSGVQETQYF
TRBV7-2	NA	TRBJ2-1	CASSLRLAGGLEQFF
TRBV9	NA	TRBJ2-7	CASSGGPIDTYEQYF
TRBV5-1	NA	TRBJ1-1	CASSLTEGTEAFF
TRBV20-1	NA	TRBJ2-7	CSASWLFEQYF
TRBV4-1	NA	TRBJ1-2	CASSAEGKGGYTF
TRBV5-6	NA	TRBJ2-3	CASSLDVPSPQYF
TRBV19	NA	TRBJ2-3	CASSPVLERGGTDTQYF
TRBV7-9	NA	TRBJ2-3	CASSLNRHTYTDTQYF
TRBV11-2	NA	TRBJ2-7	CASSPDYARYEQYF
TRBV4-1	NA	TRBJ1-3	CASSQDAGSDSGNTIYF
TRBV2	NA	TRBJ2-5	CASSWTAGTSGNSTQYF
TRBV19	once	TRBJ2-7	CASSLRGLGSNPYEQYF
TRBV7-9	NA	TRBJ2-5	CASSKTIQETQYF
TRBV12-5	NA	TRBJ1-2	CASGLERTANGYTF
TRBV12-5	NA	TRBJ2-1	CASGLFRGENNEQFF
TRBV12-5	NA	TRBJ1-5	CASGLENGTLGQPQHF
TRBV4-1	NA	TRBJ2-2	CASSPQGVGLAYTGELFF
TRBV7-2	NA	TRBJ2-2	CASSLRLGPNTGELFF
TRBV29-1	NA	TRBJ1-1	CSVEGGGKDTEAFF
TRBV20-1	NA	TRBJ1-3	CSARAGNTIYF
TRBV7-9	NA	TRBJ2-3	CASSLPAGGPPDTQYF
TRBV10-2	NA	TRBJ2-2	CASSERGGTGELFF
TRBV28	NA	TRBJ1-3	CASTQRGPGNTIYF
TRBV7-9	NA	TRBJ2-1	CASSRRVVGEQFF
TRBV5-1	NA	TRBJ2-3	CASCRGAADTQYF
TRBV4-3	NA	TRBJ2-7	CASSQDVVVVRVGEQYF
TRBV7-8	NA	TRBJ2-1	CASSLGHPSGGVTDEQFF
TRBV28	once	TRBJ2-3	CASSFIRGSTDTQYF
TRBV28	NA	TRBJ2-7	CASSLYPEGSYEQYF
TRBV29-1	NA	TRBJ2-7	CSVYGQGRNEQYF
TRBV9	NA	TRBJ1-5	CASSVGSGHQPQHF
TRBV5-5	once	TRBJ1-2	CASSLEEGQGLPLGYTF
TRBV6-5	NA	TRBJ1-1	CASSYASAGQGTEAFF
TRBV27	NA	TRBJ1-1	CASSLSNVVRGLEDTEAFF
TRBV2	NA	TRBJ2-5	CASSERAHQETQYF
TRBV4-3	NA	TRBJ2-1	CASSQEVKDDVLGGGVNEQFF
TRBV4-1	once	TRBJ1-5	CASSQGLGGQYSNQPQHF
TRBV5-1	NA	TRBJ2-1	CASSRGGSYNEQFF